The following is a T cell receptor beta chain sequence with its context. It lacks a known antigen. Per-nucleotide qualities are absent, and no much larger clonotype sits a single base away. The data originate from a study of cytomegalovirus exposure and HLA in healthy donors (dated by TCRdb to 2016 to 2017). Regarding the complete study: An earlier analysis of roughly 570 of the donors reported around 280 Gb of sequence data and around 110 million unique TCR beta sequences obtained from about 179 million T cells. An early release that covered approximately 600 HLA-typed donors contained about 300 gigabases of sequencing data and 75 million to 100 million unique TCR sequences. Among the roughly 400 genotyped donors, around 81% belonged to the genetic ancestry cluster associated with self-reported Caucasian donors. The aim of the study was to test whether cataloging public T cell receptors could identify signatures of past pathogen exposure. The T cell repertoires of several hundred subjects were profiled by immunosequencing and related to cytomegalovirus serostatus. Along with the approximately 600-subject first cohort, a separate validation cohort of about 110 different subjects was used. High-throughput TCR immunosequencing, statistical association of individual TCRs with disease status, and machine learning were combined to predict cytomegalovirus infection status. A later analysis re-analyzed previously published TCR beta repertoires from 666 donors and added high-resolution HLA genotyping to study TCR occurrence patterns. In the later analysis, no new phenotypic data were used to find candidate immune exposures; instead, reliance was placed on TCR beta sequences and their occurrence across donors. In an earlier analysis of over 550 of the donors, high-throughput TCR beta sequencing was used to judge whether each TCR beta V gene segment behaved as functional or pseudogenic. Donor age, sex, ethnicity and CMV serostatus were compiled together with the repertoire data. In a later genetic analysis, genome-wide SNP genotypes for about three fifths of the roughly 670 donors were used, and that subset was treated as a discovery cohort. Every discovery cohort repertoire had been produced on one sequencing platform. Both class I and class II loci were covered by HLA typing, at four-digit resolution. Typing coverage differed by locus: A, B, C, DRB1 and DQB1 were typed in roughly 629-630 donors, DQA1 in 500 to 550, DPA1 in 600 to 610, and DPB1 in just under 480. Because of strong linkage in the cohort, roughly five DR-DQ haplotypes were treated as single units for association and clustering. Across 398 genotyped donors of the cohort, an average of about 250,000 unique TCR beta nucleotide sequences per donor were sequenced, and roughly a sixth of those sequences were non-productive. Broader findings and caveats from the paper: The only immune exposure information available for the cohort was CMV serostatus. At a false discovery rate of 0.05, a later analysis linked some 17,000 TCR beta sequences to specific HLA alleles. Linkage disequilibrium might explain the correlated functional status among segregating V segments, but an unknown experimental factor could not be excluded. In a later analysis, HLA-associated TCR beta chains showed more clonal expansion and lower generation probabilities than non-associated chains that were equally common. The study listed 150 to 200 TCR beta chains as associated with cytomegalovirus. The authors suggested that the approach could potentially be extended to other disease states and immunological phenotypes. Compared with the roughly 670-donor mean, donors in an Asian-associated ancestry cluster had fewer N-insertions in productive TCRs, according to a later genetic analysis. A further reported finding was that TCR beta sequences accurately predicted the HLA-A and HLA-B alleles for most subjects in the first cohort. Assigning TCR associations to individual alleles was difficult when HLA alleles, especially DR and DQ, strongly co-occurred. V-gene and J-gene trimming of TCR beta chains was associated with a missense DCLRE1C variant in a later genetic analysis, and the association was replicated in an independent cohort. In both the original and validation cohorts, the classifier was reported to diagnose cytomegalovirus status with high specificity and sensitivity. A cluster of highly shared sequence variants was judged likely to represent a technical artifact of the sequencing pipeline. Across donors, most TCR sequences were observed very rarely, whereas some public TCRs were present in many individuals. According to a later analysis, TCR association rates differed among HLA loci, with DRB1 alleles showing the most associated TCRs and HLA-C alleles showing the fewest. This cohort had only TCR beta chains sequenced, and the lack of alpha or paired-chain data limited which features could be detected. Because HLA typing was unavailable for some donors at each locus, only the typed subset was used in association tests. In a later analysis, most CMV-associated TCR beta chains were found to appear HLA-restricted, with HLA associations seemingly driven largely by CMV exposure. In a later analysis, several top co-occurrence clusters were reported to appear linked to parvovirus B19, influenza, CMV and Epstein-Barr virus. Broadly in line with IMGT annotations, most TCR beta V segments showed up in productive rearrangements about 90% or about 30% of the time in an earlier analysis of about 500 of the donors. Because counts were too low, seventeen rarely observed V segments, including chromosome 9 orphons, were excluded from the earlier analysis of around 590 of the donors. The presence/absence analyses assumed that sequencing depth was roughly uniform across donors, and that assumption may not be true. In vitro tests confirmed that a few of the cytomegalovirus-associated TCR beta chains recognize cytomegalovirus antigens.

In total, approximately 610 healthy bone marrow donors made up the cohort. All cohort members were sampled while nominally healthy, although unrecorded immune exposures were likely present. The donor was CMV seronegative and belonged to the group of 350 to 400 seronegative cohort members. A peripheral blood sample was provided by each donor, and peripheral blood mononuclear cells were used for TCR beta sequencing. Genomic DNA extraction from the blood cell samples was performed with the Qiagen DNeasy Blood Extraction Kit. Library method: the immunoSEQ multiplex PCR assay. The multiplex PCR relied on a mix of 60 forward primers for TCR Vbeta segments and 13 reverse primers for TCR Jbeta segments. A multiplex PCR assay on genomic DNA amplified the CDR3 region of rearranged TCR beta genes. Amplified TCR beta libraries were sequenced as 87-base-pair reads on the Illumina HiSeq System. Per the source publication's procedure: Across the roughly 700 repertoires, a later analysis counted 75 million to 90 million unique TCR beta chains, roughly 11 million of which were shared by at least two donors. A nearest-neighbor algorithm error-corrected the raw reads and collapsed the reads into unique sequences, merging closely related sequences to remove PCR and sequencing errors. V, D and J gene segments were assigned by aligning CDR3 sequences to IMGT reference sequences. For a sequence to be retained, at least a six-nucleotide match to both a V gene segment and a J gene segment was required. Rearrangements were classified as productive when the CDR3 lacked stop codons and remained in frame with V and J, and all other rearrangements were classified as non-productive. Following IMGT convention, CDR3 was defined as the stretch from the second conserved V-encoded cysteine to the conserved J-encoded phenylalanine. The earlier analysis of 550 to 650 of the donors excluded any sequence lacking an unambiguous match to a single V gene segment. In an earlier analysis of a few hundred of the donors, a V segment was called functional when productive rearrangements were above 56.7%, and segregating when the standard deviation between donors exceeded 5%. A statistical classification framework was built to diagnose cytomegalovirus status from the catalog of TCR beta chain sequences. A later analysis assigned V and J genes by comparing TCR nucleotide sequences with IMGT/GENE-DB human TR gene sequences. The TCRdist pipeline was used in a later analysis to assign CDR3 sequences and most-parsimonious VDJ recombination scenarios. In a later analysis, each TCR beta chain was defined by its CDR3 amino acid sequence together with its V-gene family, and reads without a unique V-gene family were excluded. To address suspected cross-contamination and a sequencing artifact, a later analysis removed some 620 highly shared, low-generation-probability nucleotide sequences. In a later analysis, a clonal expansion index for each public chain was calculated from normalized within-repertoire ranks of inferred template counts. In a later analysis, generation probabilities were computed using a VDJ recombination model fitted to out-of-frame rearrangements, and the results were checked against IGoR. In a later analysis, hypergeometric tests were used to score TCR-TCR, TCR-HLA and TCR-CMV co-occurrence, with a repertoire-size bias correction applied to TCR pairs. A later analysis estimated false discovery rates by permuting HLA or CMV assignments 20 times. In a later analysis, co-occurring TCRs were grouped with DBSCAN, and TCRdist sequence similarity was added when clustering was performed within HLA-allele-positive subsets. Repertoires with fewer than 30,000 or more than 120,000 public chains were left out of co-occurrence clustering, as were roughly five repertoires with anomalous nucleotide sharing. TCRdb re-hosts the immuneACCESS table, in-frame sequences only. Its copies lack some clones; in the studies checked, an unresolved V gene accounts for under half of them, and the cause for the rest is not known. V and J calls plus clone size are reproduced from that table; the DNA served to infer D and trimming. Here the sample has more than 80,000 clones; 60% to 80% occur a single time. About 0.8% of the sample is held by the ten biggest clonotypes.

The source is a boy aged 10-17 years in good health and CMV-seronegative. Sequencing used PBMCs.

The CDR3 amino acid sequence is: CASRLSGGGYNEQFF. The nucleotide sequence reads TGTGCCAGCAGACTTAGCGGGGGGGGCTACAATGAGCAGTTCTTC. The chain links TRBV5-6 with TRBJ2-1, and TRBD2 aligns with 11 junction nucleotides. From V the trimming removes 5 bases and from J it removes 3 bases, while the gene matches leave 4 bases of the junction unaccounted for. Including the terminal cysteine and phenylalanine, the CDR3 comprises 15 residues. Only the CDR3 part of the read is kept: 45 bases, read in frame from the first base. Looking up the germline V gene yields CDR1 SGHDT and CDR2 YYEEEE.